This TCR beta chain emerged from a study of blood T cells in healthy people across ages. Findings of the study overall: Higher diversity, along with more naive CD4+ cells, distinguished long-lived donors from aged donors.

This clonotype was recorded at least ten times. Its antigen is unknown. Sample-barcoded 5' priming and a J-beta primer mix drove a second PCR of roughly 7 to 11 cycles. TCRdb recomputed calls from the 5' RACE reads with MiXCR, one row per CDR3 protein. Of fewer than 2,000,000 distinct CDR3 sequences in the sample, about 31% were seen once. The receptor was derived from a young woman in good health. The sequenced material came from blood.

CDR3 sequence reads: CASSEGLAYNEQFF. In DNA form, the CDR3 reads TGTGCCAGCAGTGAAGGACTAGCATACAATGAGCAGTTCTTC. The V call is TRBV2, the J call TRBJ2-1; 7 bases are shared with TRBD2. This CDR3 has 14 residues. Per the germline V gene, CDR1 is SNHLY and CDR2 is FYNNEI. The V segment lost 1 base and the J segment 4 bases; nucleotides outside the gene matches: 1.